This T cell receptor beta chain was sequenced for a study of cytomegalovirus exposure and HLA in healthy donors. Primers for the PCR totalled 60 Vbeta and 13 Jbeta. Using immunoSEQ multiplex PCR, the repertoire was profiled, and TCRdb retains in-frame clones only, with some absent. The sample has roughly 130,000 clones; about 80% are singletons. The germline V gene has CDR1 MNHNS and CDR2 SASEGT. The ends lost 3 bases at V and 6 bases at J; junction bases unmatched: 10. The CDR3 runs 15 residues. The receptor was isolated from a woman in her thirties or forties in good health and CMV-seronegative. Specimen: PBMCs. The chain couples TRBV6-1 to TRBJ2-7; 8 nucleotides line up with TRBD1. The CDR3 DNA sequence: TGTGCCAGCAGTGAGTTATTGGGTACAGGGGGCGAGCAGTACTTC. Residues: CASSELLGTGGEQYF.